Detailed here is one T cell receptor beta chain. This clonotype was recorded at least ten times. The antigen this receptor binds is unknown. Base qualities are missing; no much larger clone stands one base away. Taken from cysteine to phenylalanine, the CDR3 has 13 residues. Solely the CDR3 DNA is kept, with 39 bases framed from the first base. The germline V gene gives CDR1 as SGHVS and CDR2 as FNYEAQ. V sheds 5 bases and J sheds 4 bases, leaving 11 bases between their ends. Patients with uncontrolled infections, other autoimmune diseases, pregnancy or lactation were excluded. Diagnoses were based on clinical symptoms, serum thyroxine and TRAb, thyroid ultrasound and orbital computed tomography. Total RNA was extracted using Trizol reagent, and RNA quality was assessed on an Agilent 2100 Bioanalyzer. This specimen comes from a study of T cells in Graves' hyperthyroidism and ophthalmopathy (dated by TCRdb to between 2018 and 2021). The study in broad terms: To identify distinguishing TCR V-J signatures, a discovery cohort of 100 or so patients was used, comprising roughly 45 with Graves' ophthalmopathy and roughly 60 with stable Graves' hyperthyroidism. Whether ophthalmopathy could be predicted prospectively was tested in an independent validation cohort made up of about 20 hyperthyroidism patients plus 17 patients who later progressed to ophthalmopathy. For training and testing, the approximately 97 patients in the discovery cohort were randomly divided in a 7:3 ratio. In about 6 Graves' hyperthyroidism patients, the study also compared T-cell repertoires from thyroid tissue with T-cell repertoires from blood. After sampling, hyperthyroidism patients received methimazole starting at 30 mg daily, and ophthalmopathy patients received high-dose intravenous methylprednisolone. TCR Vbeta CDR3 sequencing of 140 or so peripheral blood samples (over 40 ophthalmopathy, 70 to 85 hyperthyroidism and 17 progressor patients) is reported in the paper. Broad study findings and their caveats: In validation, the model predicted progression to ophthalmopathy a median of 6.5 months before onset, with approximately 70% sensitivity and about 72% specificity. In cross-validation, a model built on a 13 V-J signature told ophthalmopathy apart from stable hyperthyroidism with roughly 87% sensitivity and approximately 84% specificity, and in testing the same model reached 80%/75%. Most expanded thyroid clonotypes (frequency above 0.001) were also found in blood, which suggests that blood repertoires may mirror thyroid immune responses. Sample size was not statistically predetermined, and blinding of investigators to group allocation was not performed.

Amplification of TCR beta CDR3 regions was carried out from RNA transcripts. The first round of RT-PCR for the TCR CDR3 was performed with the HTBI primer set and the Qiagen OneStep RT-PCR kit. A second multiplex PCR round built the libraries, followed by size selection and purification. Sequencing of the libraries was done on an Illumina HiSeq2000 using paired-end 100 bp reads. In the paper's pipeline: SOAPnuke was used to process the raw data, removing reads that contained adapters or uncalled bases, had a mean Phred below 15, or lacked an exact match to the constant primer or identifier. High-quality paired reads were merged using COPE v1.2.5, and each unique nucleotide sequence was defined as a clonotype. MiTCR v1.1 was used to align clonotypes to the IMGT TRBV, TRBD and TRBJ reference segments. Analysis was restricted to V-J combinations with a frequency above 0.0001, which covered 99% to 99.2% of repertoires. The TCS score was defined as the ratio of F50 (clonal expansion) to E x V (chaos), calculated using BLOSUM62-based TCRdist between CDR3 peptides within each V-J. Welch's t-statistics and random forest reduced roughly 530 V-J features to 13, which were used in a naive Bayes classifier (R e1071). The Morisita-Horn index was used to measure how similar the thyroid and blood repertoires were. TCRdb redid the processing of the public reads, applying fastp at Q25 and MiXCR, and retained in-frame beta chains. Records with the same CDR3 protein are collapsed into one entry carrying the most frequent genes and DNA. The V and J calls reflect TCRdb's pipeline rather than the authors' work. This sample gives hundreds of thousands of distinct CDR3 sequences in total; 45% of them show up just once. The ten largest clones take up under 8% of the sample.

The source material was peripheral blood or thyroid tissue (not recorded which). The TCR comes from an adult man with Graves' disease, either hyperthyroidism or ophthalmopathy (not recorded which). In this chain, TRBV7-6 is recombined with TRBJ1-1; TRBD1 is a weak D gene call, 6 bases matching. The CDR3 protein: CASSATGRTEAFF. The DNA is as follows: TGTGCCAGCAGCGCTACAGGGCGCACTGAAGCTTTCTTT.